One sample yielded the 21 T cell receptor beta chains listed below, sequenced in a study of cytomegalovirus exposure and HLA in healthy donors. The PCR was carried out with 60 Vbeta primers and 13 Jbeta primers. Produced via immunoSEQ multiplex PCR; TCRdb's table is partial and in-frame only. Found here are about 150,000 clones, over 70% of them singletons; the top ten hold over 3%. The sequencing sample was made of PBMCs. These receptors came from a woman aged 45-60 years in good health and CMV-seropositive.

This chain links TRBV30 with TRBJ2-7; D may be TRBD1 (6 bases). The CDR3 contains 14 residues. The germline V gene has CDR1 GTSNPN and CDR2 SVGIG (reference sequence). The CDR3 reads CATALHRDSYEQYF. CDR3 nucleotide sequence: TGTGCTACTGCCCTTCACAGGGACTCCTACGAGCAGTACTTC.

The rearrangement links TRBV6-6 to TRBJ2-2; TRBD1 agrees at 8 bases. CDR3 length equals 15 residues. Per the germline V gene, CDR1 is MNHNY and CDR2 is SVGAGI (reference sequence). V dropped 0 bases and J dropped 6; count of bases not matched to a gene: 3. The CDR3 loop is CASSYSDRGPGELFF. CDR3 coding DNA: TGTGCCAGCAGTTACTCCGACAGGGGTCCCGGGGAGCTGTTTTTT.

The V and J genes are TRBV7-2 and TRBJ2-7, with D possibly TRBD1 on 6 matching bases. This CDR3 has 16 amino acids. Germline CDR1 SGHTA, CDR2 FQGNSA. V was shortened by 5 bases and J by 0 bases, with 17 bases between the two germline ends. For the CDR3, the DNA is TGTGCCAGCAGCACAGAGGGGGTGCCCACCTCCTACGAGCAGTACTTC. As protein: CASSTEGVPTSYEQYF.

V usage is TRBV19 and J usage is TRBJ1-1; possibly TRBD1 for D (5 bases). The V gene's germline CDR1 is LNHDA and CDR2 SQIVND (reference sequence). V was shortened by 4 bases and J by 7 bases, with 13 bases between the two germline ends. CDR3 size: 13 residues. The CDR3 reads CASSTTAAYEAFF. The CDR3 DNA follows: TGTGCCAGTAGTACGACAGCCGCCTATGAAGCTTTCTTT.

In regard to this clone: Germline and junction disagree at one end, which may indicate a read error. The chain carries TRBV19 and TRBJ2-4, with D possibly TRBD1 on 5 matching bases. The CDR3 sequence is 15 residues long. Germline values: CDR1 LNHDA, CDR2 SQIVND (reference sequence). The CDR3 region has the DNA TGTGCCAGTAGTATAGATAAGGGGATCTTAAACAGTCAGTACTTC. As protein: CASSIDKGILNSQYF.

The gene calls are TRBV30 and TRBJ1-5; possibly TRBD1 for D (5 bases). V shed 2 bases and J shed 4 bases, with 12 bases lying between them. CDR3 size: 14 residues. Per the germline V gene, CDR1 is GTSNPN and CDR2 is SVGIG (reference sequence). The CDR3 DNA follows: TGTGCCTGGAGTAGGGCAGGGTGGAATCAGCCCCAGCATTTT. Protein sequence: CAWSRAGWNQPQHF.

This chain links TRBV5-4 with TRBJ1-5, with TRBD1 as a possible D gene (5 bases). The CDR3 totals 15 residues. Germline CDR1 SGHNT, CDR2 YYREEE (reference sequence). V lost 4 bases to trimming and J lost 2 bases, with 13 bases between them. Written as DNA, the CDR3 is TGTGCCAGCAGCCACGGGGGGGGACGCAATCAGCCCCAGCATTTT. It is translated as CASSHGGGRNQPQHF.

This clone was recorded once. The chain links TRBV6-1 to TRBJ2-7; 8 bases align to TRBD1. CDR3 length equals 14 residues. Germline V lookup: CDR1 MNHNS, CDR2 SASEGT. J lost 5 bases, V lost 7 bases, and 10 bases had no gene match. The DNA for the CDR3 is TGTGCCAGCAATAACGGAGCAGGGGGCCACGAGCAGTACTTC. Residues: CASNNGAGGHEQYF.

The chain carries TRBV10-3 and TRBJ1-3, with unresolved D. The CDR3 is 15 amino acids. Germline values: CDR1 ENHRY, CDR2 SYGVKD. Trimming took 0 bases from V and 3 from J, leaving 9 bases between them. The CDR3 is CAISESSGLGNTIYF. The CDR3 bases are TGTGCCATCAGTGAGTCCAGTGGGCTTGGAAACACCATATATTTT.

The gene calls are TRBV29-1 and TRBJ2-2; D call uncertain. Trimming shortened V by 5 bases and J by 0 bases, and 4 bases separated the two germline ends. The CDR3 runs 12 residues. Germline V gives CDR1 SQVTM, CDR2 ANQGSEA. The CDR3 loop is CSVYANTGELFF. CDR3 coding DNA: TGCAGCGTTTATGCGAACACCGGGGAGCTGTTTTTT.

The rearrangement joins TRBV11-2 to TRBJ2-7; 9 positions match TRBD2. This CDR3 comprises 16 residues. Germline lookup yields CDR1 SGHAT and CDR2 FQNNGV. The trim removed 2 bases at V and 4 bases at J, leaving 9 bases unmatched. CDR3 loop: CASSLRGTSGLYEQYF. Here the CDR3 DNA reads TGTGCCAGCAGCTTACGCGGTACTAGCGGGCTATACGAGCAGTACTTC.

The CDR3 is CASSPGYITYEQYF. As DNA, the CDR3 is TGTGCCAGCAGTCCCGGGTACATAACCTACGAGCAGTACTTC. This sequence joins TRBV7-8 and TRBJ2-7; no firm D call. The CDR3 spans 14 residues. Trimming removed 6 bases from V and 2 bases from J, with 14 bases in between. Germline V gene sequence: CDR1 SGHVS, CDR2 FQNEAQ.

V and J are TRBV4-2 and TRBJ1-2; TRBD1 matches 8 bases. The CDR3 consists of 13 residues. Germline-derived CDR1 and CDR2 are LGHNA and YNFKEQ. The ends lost 4 bases at V and 7 bases at J; junction bases unmatched: 5. CDR3 loop: CASSLRDRPGYTF. CDR3 bases: TGTGCCAGCAGCCTCCGGGACAGGCCTGGCTACACCTTC.

The chain has TRBV7-9 and TRBJ1-4; 8 bases are shared with TRBD1. Germline values: CDR1 SEHNR, CDR2 FQNEAQ (reference sequence). The V gene end was trimmed by 0 bases and the J gene end by 8 bases; junction bases not matched to a gene: 8. This CDR3 has 16 amino acids. For the CDR3, the DNA is TGTGCCAGCAGCTTAGCCTCAGGGGGCGCTTTGGAAAAACTGTTTTTT. Translated, it gives CASSLASGGALEKLFF.

The chain carries TRBV27 and TRBJ2-3, with unresolved D. The CDR3 is 15 amino acids. Germline-derived CDR1 and CDR2 are MNHEY and SMNVEV (reference sequence). The V end was cut by 6 bases, the J end by 3 bases, with 16 bases between. The CDR3 region has the DNA TGTGCCAGCAGCCCAGCCATCCCTAGAACAGATACGCAGTATTTT. Translation: CASSPAIPRTDTQYF.

This rearrangement joins TRBV5-1 to TRBJ2-5; 8 bases map to TRBD2. The CDR3 has 17 amino acids. Germline assignment: CDR1 SGHRS and CDR2 YFSETQ. The J segment lost 1 base and the V segment lost 0 bases, leaving 8 bases of the junction unmatched. The DNA of the CDR3 is TGCGCCAGCAGCTTGGGGGGTAGCGGGATGCCCCAAGAGACCCAGTACTTC. Translation gives CASSLGGSGMPQETQYF.

The rearrangement uses TRBV19 and TRBJ1-1; D gene ambiguous. Germline V gene lookup returns CDR1 LNHDA and CDR2 SQIVND (reference sequence). This CDR3 has 12 residues. V was cut by 5 bases and J by 8 bases, with 12 bases left in between. In DNA form, the CDR3 reads TGTGCCAGTAGTCCCGGGTGGAGGGAAGCTTTCTTT. This codes for CASSPGWREAFF.

This clone was picked up a small number of times. The J gene is TRBJ2-7, the V gene TRBV15; 8 nucleotides match TRBD2. The germline V gene has CDR1 LNHNV and CDR2 YYDKDF (reference sequence). J lost 9 bases, V lost 3 bases, and 4 bases had no gene match. The CDR3 totals 12 residues. CDR3 amino acids: CATSRRGDGQYF. As DNA, the CDR3 is TGTGCCACCAGCAGGCGGGGGGATGGGCAGTACTTC.

V gene TRBV2 combines with J gene TRBJ1-2, with D perhaps matching TRBD1 (5 bases). The CDR3 runs 13 residues. The germline CDR1 and CDR2 sequences are SNHLY and FYNNEI. Trimming removed 6 bases at V and 7 bases at J, with 15 bases between. CDR3 protein: CASRRLTGVGYTF. The CDR3 coding sequence is TGTGCCAGCAGGCGCTTGACGGGGGTTGGCTACACCTTC.

For the CDR3, the DNA is TGTGCCAGCAGCTTCTTAGGGGCCCTATACTACGAGCAGTACTTC. Amino acids: CASSFLGALYYEQYF. V is TRBV7-9 and J is TRBJ2-7; D might be TRBD1 (5 bases). Germline V gene data show CDR1 as SEHNR and CDR2 as FQNEAQ (reference sequence). With 3 bases removed from V and 3 bases from J, the gap between germline ends came to 15 bases. The CDR3 runs 15 residues.

The chain combines TRBV5-1 with TRBJ2-7, with 11 bases that match TRBD2. The germline V gene has CDR1 SGHRS and CDR2 YFSETQ. V was pared by 4 bases and J by 5 bases, with 8 bases of the junction left unmatched. The CDR3 contains 15 residues. DNA for the CDR3: TGCGCCAGCAGCCCGGTAGCGGGAGGGCGGGACGAGCAGTACTTC. Its protein product is CASSPVAGGRDEQYF. Filled out from reference TRBV5-1 and TRBJ2-7, the complete variable domain reads KAGVTQTPRYLIKTRGQQVTLSCSPISGHRSVSWYQQTPGQGLQFLFEYFSETQRNKGNFPGRFSGRQFSNSRSEMNVSTLELGDSALYLCASSPVAGGRDEQYFGPGTRLTVT.